This TCR beta chain was captured in a study of T cells in Graves' hyperthyroidism and ophthalmopathy. Study-wide findings and caveats: Ophthalmopathy got predicted by the model a median around six months before its onset. Stable hyperthyroidism was separated from ophthalmopathy by a model based on 13 V-J features.

Ophthalmopathy patients had moderate-to-severe active disease, CAS ≥3, NOSPECS ≥4, and disease duration under 3 months. This clonotype has a handful of counts. Antigen: not known. The CDR3 has 16 residues. The germline V gene has CDR1 MNHEY and CDR2 SVGAGI. V was shortened by 8 bases and J by 3 bases, with 22 bases between the two germline ends. What was amplified from RNA transcripts were TCR beta CDR3 regions. Using the HTBI primer set, a first-round RT-PCR was run on the TCR CDR3. MiXCR, run by TCRdb on the multiplex PCR reads, gives a single entry per CDR3 protein. The sample carries 450,000 to 550,000 distinct CDR3 sequences, around a quarter recorded once.

The sequencing input was blood. J is TRBJ1-1 and V is TRBV6-5; D remains unclear. The sequence derives from a woman in her twenties or thirties with Graves' ophthalmopathy. DNA for the CDR3: TGTGCCAGCTCCGGACTGGGAGGCTTGGTTTACACTGAAGCTTTCTTT. As protein: CASSGLGGLVYTEAFF.